A selection of T cell receptor beta chains follows, all from one sample in a study of blood T cells in healthy people across ages. MiXCR was run by TCRdb on the 5' RACE reads, yielding one entry per CDR3 protein. The sample lists around 700,000 distinct CDR3 sequences, roughly 25% occurring once. The same data also went into a second study, on T cells of mothers and their children.

What was sequenced was blood. The origin of the receptors is a boy younger than 18 in good health. Both conserved end residues are trimmed from each CDR3.

V gene	J gene	CDR3 protein
TRBV25-1	TRBJ2-7	ASSEYGDKYYEQY
TRBV20-1	TRBJ2-1	STRGGSYNEQF
TRBV4-1	NA	ATSPGLAGAYEQY
TRBV28	TRBJ2-3	ASSNGRSTDTQY
TRBV7-9	TRBJ2-1	ASSLHRGTSSYNEQF
TRBV25-1	TRBJ2-5	ASSGGLAANRY
TRBV20-1	TRBJ2-3	SASPFTGPTPTDTQY
TRBV20-1	TRBJ2-7	SAMVAGAYEQY
TRBV12-3/TRBV12-4	TRBJ2-5	ASTLDRTYQETQY
TRBV7-2	NA	ASSLVGGLAGTYEQY
TRBV10-3	TRBJ1-2	AVSVGTAYGYT
TRBV7-2	TRBJ2-1	ASSLAGGVDEQF
TRBV12-3/TRBV12-4	TRBJ1-5	ASRLGEDQPQH
TRBV7-6	TRBJ2-5	ASSYTSGEETQY
TRBV10-3	TRBJ1-4	AITSGDGEKLF
TRBV9	TRBJ1-3	ASSEGDRGNTIY
TRBV25-1	TRBJ2-3	APRSPDTTRTRDTQY
TRBV4-3	TRBJ2-1	ASSQDWGADNEQF
TRBV4-1	TRBJ2-7	ASSGGLYYEQY
TRBV5-1	NA	ASSLSALSNEQF
TRBV5-1	TRBJ1-4	ASSLRGIEEKLF
TRBV6-2/TRBV6-3	TRBJ1-3	ASTWDYLNSGNTIY
TRBV29-1	TRBJ2-6	SVQASGANVLT
TRBV29-1	TRBJ1-2	SVEGSGFGGYT
TRBV7-9	TRBJ2-1	ASSPIPGQGDNEQF